This T cell receptor beta chain was documented in a study of immune characterization of retroperitoneal liposarcoma. TCRdb used MiXCR to reprocess the PCR reads, holding one entry per CDR3 protein. This table has fewer than 25,000 distinct CDR3 sequences, 35% to 45% appearing once. This CDR3 is built from 15 residues. Germline V gene data show CDR1 as MGHDK and CDR2 as SYGVNS. The TCR was taken from a male donor with retroperitoneal liposarcoma. The chain combines TRBV25-1 with TRBJ1-4, with TRBD1 identical over 7 bases. The J call may not be correct, given that the DNA end is closer to TRBJ2-2. The sequencing input was blood. The chain's CDR3 is CASSDGQAVTGELFF. For the CDR3, the DNA is TGTGCCAGCAGTGATGGACAGGCGGTCACCGGGGAGCTGTTTTTT.